Included here is one T cell receptor beta chain sequence, with context. What it recognizes is unknown. The sample is drawn from a study of shared clonotypes between healthy human individuals. Findings of the study overall: Generation probabilities of non-shared clonotypes were lower (relative to those shared by all four donors). Only a few donors were included, so the genetic and exposure-history diversity represented was limited.

Sorted subsets were amplified in replicate PCRs using around 220 ng DNA, approximately 30,000 T cell genomes. Sequenced by immunoSEQ multiplex PCR; TCRdb stores in-frame clones only, minus some. The sample lists approximately 350,000 clones, about 74% occurring once. Sequencing was carried out using memory CD4+ T cells sorted from blood. Sample subset: CD45RA-negative fraction. This TCR derives from a man aged 25 to 40 in good health.

The CDR3 DNA follows: TGCAGCGTTGAGTGGGCAGGAAAGACCCAGTACTTC. It yields the protein CSVEWAGKTQYF. V gene TRBV29-1 combines with J gene TRBJ2-5; D is ambiguous. Germline V CDR1 and CDR2: SQVTM, ANQGSEA. This CDR3 spans 12 amino acids. V was cut by 3 bases and J by 6 bases, with 11 bases left in between.